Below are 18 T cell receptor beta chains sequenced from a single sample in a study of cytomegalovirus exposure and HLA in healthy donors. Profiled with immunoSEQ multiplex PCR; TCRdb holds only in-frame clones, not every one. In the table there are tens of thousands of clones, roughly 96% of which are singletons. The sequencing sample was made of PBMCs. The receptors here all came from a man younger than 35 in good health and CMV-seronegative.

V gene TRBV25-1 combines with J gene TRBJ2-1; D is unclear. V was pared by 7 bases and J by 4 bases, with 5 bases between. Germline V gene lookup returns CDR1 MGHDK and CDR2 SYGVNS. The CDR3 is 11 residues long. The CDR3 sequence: CASIEYNEQFF. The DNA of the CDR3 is TGTGCCAGCATAGAGTACAATGAGCAGTTCTTC. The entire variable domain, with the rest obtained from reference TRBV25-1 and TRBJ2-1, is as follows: EADIYQTPRYLVIGTGKKITLECSQTMGHDKMYWYQQDPGMELHLIHYSYGVNSTEKGDLSSESTVSRIRTEHFPLTLESARPSHTSQYLCASIEYNEQFFGPGTRLTVL.

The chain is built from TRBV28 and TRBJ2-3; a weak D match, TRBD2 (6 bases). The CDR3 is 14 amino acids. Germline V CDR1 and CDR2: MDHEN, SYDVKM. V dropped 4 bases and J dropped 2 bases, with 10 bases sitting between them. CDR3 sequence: CASSSWDSTDTQYF. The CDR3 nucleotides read TGTGCCAGCAGTTCCTGGGACTCCACAGATACGCAGTATTTT.

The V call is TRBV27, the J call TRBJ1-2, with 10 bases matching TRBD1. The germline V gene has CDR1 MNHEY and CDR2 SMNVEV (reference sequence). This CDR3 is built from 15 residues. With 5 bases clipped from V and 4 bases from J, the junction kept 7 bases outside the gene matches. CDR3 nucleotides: TGTGCCAGCAGTCCCAGACAGGGGGCTAGCTATGGCTACACCTTC. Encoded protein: CASSPRQGASYGYTF.

CDR3 sequence reads: CASSPTSGSGNEQFF. The CDR3 DNA reads as TGTGCCAGCTCACCCACTAGCGGGAGTGGGAATGAGCAGTTCTTC. The gene calls are TRBV18 and TRBJ2-1; 11 positions agree with TRBD2. CDR3 length: 15 amino acids. In germline, CDR1 is KGHSH, CDR2 LQKENI. Unmatched junction bases numbered 5, after V lost 3 bases and J lost 7 bases.

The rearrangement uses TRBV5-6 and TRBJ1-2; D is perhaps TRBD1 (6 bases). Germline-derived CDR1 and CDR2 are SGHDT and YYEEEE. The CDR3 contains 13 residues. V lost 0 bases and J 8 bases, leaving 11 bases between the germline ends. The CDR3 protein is CASSLAGGLGYTF. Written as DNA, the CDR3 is TGTGCCAGCAGCTTGGCCGGGGGGCTCGGCTACACCTTC. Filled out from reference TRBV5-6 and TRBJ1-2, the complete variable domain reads DAGVTQSPTHLIKTRGQQVTLRCSPKSGHDTVSWYQQALGQGPQFIFQYYEEEERQRGNFPDRFSGHQFPNYSSELNVNALLLGDSALYLCASSLAGGLGYTFGSGTRLTVV.

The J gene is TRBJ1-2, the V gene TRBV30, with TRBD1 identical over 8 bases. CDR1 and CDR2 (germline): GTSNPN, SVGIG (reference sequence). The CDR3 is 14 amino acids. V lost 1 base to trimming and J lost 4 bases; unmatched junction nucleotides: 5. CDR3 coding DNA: TGTGCCTGGAGTGCGGACAGGGAGATCTATGGCTACACCTTC. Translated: CAWSADREIYGYTF. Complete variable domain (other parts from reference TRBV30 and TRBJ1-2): SQTIHQWPATLVQPVGSPLSLECTVEGTSNPNLYWYRQAAGRGLQLLFYSVGIGQISSEVPQNLSASRPQDRQFILSSKKLLLSDSGFYLCAWSADREIYGYTFGSGTRLTVV.

CDR3 sequence: CASWDWAYNEQFF. The CDR3 DNA follows: TGTGCCAGCTGGGACTGGGCCTACAATGAGCAGTTCTTC. This sequence joins TRBV7-2 and TRBJ2-1, with D possibly TRBD2 on 6 matching bases. From germline, CDR1 is SGHTA and CDR2 FQGNSA. The CDR3 is made up of 13 amino acids. Trimming took off 8 bases at V and 2 bases at J, with 10 bases between the two ends.

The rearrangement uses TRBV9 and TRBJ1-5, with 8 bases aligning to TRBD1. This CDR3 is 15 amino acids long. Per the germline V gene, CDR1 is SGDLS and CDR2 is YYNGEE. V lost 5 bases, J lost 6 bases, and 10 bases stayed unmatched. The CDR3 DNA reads TGTGCCAGCAGTCACGGACAGGGAACCGGTCAGCCCCAGCATTTT. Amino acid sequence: CASSHGQGTGQPQHF.

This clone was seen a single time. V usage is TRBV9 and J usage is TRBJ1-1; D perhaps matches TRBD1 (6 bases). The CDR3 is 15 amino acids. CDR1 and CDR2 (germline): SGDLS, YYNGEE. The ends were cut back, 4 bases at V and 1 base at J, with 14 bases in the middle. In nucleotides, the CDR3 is TGTGCCAGCAGCCCCCAACAGGGAAGGAACACTGAAGCTTTCTTT. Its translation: CASSPQQGRNTEAFF. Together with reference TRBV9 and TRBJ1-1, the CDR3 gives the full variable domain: DSGVTQTPKHLITATGQRVTLRCSPRSGDLSVYWYQQSLDQGLQFLIQYYNGEERAKGNILERFSAQQFPDLHSELNLSSLELGDSALYFCASSPQQGRNTEAFFGQGTRLTVV.

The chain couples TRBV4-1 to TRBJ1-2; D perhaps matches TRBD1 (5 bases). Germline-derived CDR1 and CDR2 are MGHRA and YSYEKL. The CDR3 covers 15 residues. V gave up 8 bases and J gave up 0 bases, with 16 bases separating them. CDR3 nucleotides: TGCGCCAGCGGCTACGACCTGACAGCTAACTATGGCTACACCTTC. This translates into CASGYDLTANYGYTF.

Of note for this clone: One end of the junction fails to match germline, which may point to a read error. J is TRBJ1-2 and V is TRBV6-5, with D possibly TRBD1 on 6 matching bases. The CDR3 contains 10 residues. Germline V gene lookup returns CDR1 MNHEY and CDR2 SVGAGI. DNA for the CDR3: TGTGCCACGTTCCGGGACACTCCTCGATGG. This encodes CATFRDTPRW.

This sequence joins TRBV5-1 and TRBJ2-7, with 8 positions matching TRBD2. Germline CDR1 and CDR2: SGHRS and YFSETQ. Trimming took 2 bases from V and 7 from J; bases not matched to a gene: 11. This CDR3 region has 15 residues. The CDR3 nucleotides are TGCGCCAGCAGCTTAAACGGGAGGGTAACGGGGGAGCAGTACTTC. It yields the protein CASSLNGRVTGEQYF.

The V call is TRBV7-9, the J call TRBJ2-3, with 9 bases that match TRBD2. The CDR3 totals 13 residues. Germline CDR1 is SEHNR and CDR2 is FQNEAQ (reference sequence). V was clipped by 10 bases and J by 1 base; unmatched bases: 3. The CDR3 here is CATQREGTDTQYF. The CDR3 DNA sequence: TGTGCCACCCAGCGGGAGGGCACAGATACGCAGTATTTT. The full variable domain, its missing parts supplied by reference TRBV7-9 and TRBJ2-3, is DTGVSQNPRHKITKRGQNVTFRCDPISEHNRLYWYRQTLGQGPEFLTYFQNEAQLEKSRLLSDRFSAERPKGSFSTLEIQRTEQGDSAMYLCATQREGTDTQYFGPGTRLTVL.

The CDR3 nucleotides are TGTGCCAGCCAACGCACAGACAGCACTGAAGCTTTCTTT. It codes for CASQRTDSTEAFF. The V gene is TRBV7-9, the J gene TRBJ1-1; D might be TRBD1 (5 bases). The length of the CDR3 is 13 residues. Germline V gives CDR1 SEHNR, CDR2 FQNEAQ (reference sequence). The germline V and J ends were trimmed by 8 bases and 4 bases, with 14 bases remaining between them.

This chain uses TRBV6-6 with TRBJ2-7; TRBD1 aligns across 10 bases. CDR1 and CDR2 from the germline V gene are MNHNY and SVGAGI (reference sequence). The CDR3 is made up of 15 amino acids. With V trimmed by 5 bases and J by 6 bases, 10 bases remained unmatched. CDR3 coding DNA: TGTGCCAGCAGTCGCCGGGACAGGGGACCGATCGAGCAGTACTTC. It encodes CASSRRDRGPIEQYF.

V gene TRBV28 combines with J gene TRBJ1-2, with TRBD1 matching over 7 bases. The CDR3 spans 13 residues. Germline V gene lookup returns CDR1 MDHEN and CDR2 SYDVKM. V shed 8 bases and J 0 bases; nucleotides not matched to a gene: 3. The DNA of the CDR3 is TGTGCCAGCGGGGACAGAACTAACTATGGCTACACCTTC. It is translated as CASGDRTNYGYTF.

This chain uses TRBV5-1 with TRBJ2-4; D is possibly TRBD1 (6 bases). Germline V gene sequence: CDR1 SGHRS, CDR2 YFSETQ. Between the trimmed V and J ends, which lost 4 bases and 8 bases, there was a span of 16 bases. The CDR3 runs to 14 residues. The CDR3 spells CASSPGQYGDIQYF. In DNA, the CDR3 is TGCGCCAGCAGCCCAGGACAGTACGGGGACATTCAGTACTTC.

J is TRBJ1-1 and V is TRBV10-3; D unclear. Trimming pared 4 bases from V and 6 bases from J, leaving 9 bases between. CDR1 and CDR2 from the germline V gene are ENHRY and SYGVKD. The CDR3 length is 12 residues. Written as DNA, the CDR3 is TGTGCCATCAGTGCCGTGGAGGCTGAAGCTTTCTTT. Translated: CAISAVEAEAFF.